This TCR beta chain was sequenced during a study of OX40 agonist ivuxolimab in advanced cancers. As for the study in general: Ivuxolimab is a fully human IgG2 antibody that activates OX40 (CD134).

Study-wide findings and caveats: The study found that CD8+ T cells averaged more expanded clones than CD4+.

The table came from immunoSEQ multiplex PCR; TCRdb's copy has only in-frame clones and leaves some out. In the table there are some 65,000 clones, roughly nine tenths of which are singletons. Trimming shortened V by 1 base and J by 0 bases, and 10 bases separated the two germline ends. CDR3 length: 17 residues. The V gene's germline CDR1 is MGHRA and CDR2 YSYEKL. Concerning this clone: What it binds is unknown.

Patients with autoimmune history or systemic immunosuppression were excluded. On cycle 4 day 1 and cycle 7 day 1, as well as at baseline, blood was sampled. The source is an adult with an advanced solid tumor such as melanoma, head and neck, liver or kidney cancer. The J gene is TRBJ1-6, the V gene TRBV4-1; weak D call: TRBD1 (6 bases). The source was CD4+ or CD8+ T cells sorted from blood, collected in a trial of the OX40 agonist ivuxolimab. CDR3 nucleotide sequence: TGCGCCAGCAGCCAAGGTGAGGGGGGCTCCTATAATTCACCCCTCCACTTT. Its protein is CASSQGEGGSYNSPLHF.